This TCR beta chain derives from a study of human thymus T cells. Study-wide results and limits: Overlap was high between thymic repertoires from unrelated individuals, as reported in related research.

Points on this clone: Its antigen is unidentified.

The data were produced by immunoSEQ multiplex PCR, yet TCRdb's version contains in-frame clones alone and is incomplete. This table holds some 120,000 clones, 90% to 95% found once. V lost 2 bases and J lost 9, with 12 bases in between. CDR1 is SGHRS, CDR2 YFSETQ, per germline. This CDR3 comprises 14 residues. Obtained as resections during corrective heart surgery, the thymus tissue was then studied. Those donating were healthy Finnish infants in corrective surgery for congenital heart defects. Sequencing used thymus tissue. The chain has TRBV5-1 and TRBJ1-6; perhaps TRBD1 as D (6 bases). This receptor was taken from a boy under three years old with a congenital heart defect but otherwise immunologically healthy. CDR3 DNA sequence: TGCGCCAGCAGCTTCCAACAGGGAGTTTCACCCCTCCACTTT. It is translated as CASSFQQGVSPLHF. Full variable domain (missing parts from reference TRBV5-1 and TRBJ1-6): KAGVTQTPRYLIKTRGQQVTLSCSPISGHRSVSWYQQTPGQGLQFLFEYFSETQRNKGNFPGRFSGRQFSNSRSEMNVSTLELGDSALYLCASSFQQGVSPLHFGNGTRLTVT.